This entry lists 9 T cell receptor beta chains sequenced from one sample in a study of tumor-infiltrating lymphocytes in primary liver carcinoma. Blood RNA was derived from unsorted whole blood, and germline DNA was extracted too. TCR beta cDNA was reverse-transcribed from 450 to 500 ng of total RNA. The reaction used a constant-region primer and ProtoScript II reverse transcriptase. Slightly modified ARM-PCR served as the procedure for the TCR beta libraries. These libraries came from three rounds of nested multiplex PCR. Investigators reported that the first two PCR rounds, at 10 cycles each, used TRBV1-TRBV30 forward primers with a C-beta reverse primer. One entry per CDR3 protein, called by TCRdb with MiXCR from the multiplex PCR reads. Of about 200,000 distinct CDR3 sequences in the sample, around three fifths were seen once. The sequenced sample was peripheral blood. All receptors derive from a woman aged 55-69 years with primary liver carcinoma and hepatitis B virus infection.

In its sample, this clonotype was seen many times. The CDR3 region has the DNA TGTGCCAGCAGTCAAAATCAGGGCTATGGCTACACCTTC. Its translation: CASSQNQGYGYTF. V gene TRBV12-3 or TRBV12-4 combines with J gene TRBJ1-2; D might be TRBD1 (5 bases). This CDR3 has 13 amino acids. Trimming left V 5 bases short and J 4 bases short, with 11 bases between.

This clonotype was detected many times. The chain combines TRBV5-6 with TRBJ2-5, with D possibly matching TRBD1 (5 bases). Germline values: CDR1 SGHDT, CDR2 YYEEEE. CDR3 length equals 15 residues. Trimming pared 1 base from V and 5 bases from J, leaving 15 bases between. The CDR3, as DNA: TGTGCCAGCAGCTTGACAGGACCGAACGGGGAGACCCAGTACTTC. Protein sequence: CASSLTGPNGETQYF.

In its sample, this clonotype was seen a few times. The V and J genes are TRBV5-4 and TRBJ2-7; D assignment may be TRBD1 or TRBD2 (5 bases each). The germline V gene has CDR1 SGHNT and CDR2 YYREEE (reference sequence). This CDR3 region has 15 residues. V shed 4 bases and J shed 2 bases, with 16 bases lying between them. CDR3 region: CASSPGGTPTYEQYF. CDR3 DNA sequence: TGTGCCAGCAGCCCTGGGGGTACTCCAACCTACGAGCAGTACTTC.

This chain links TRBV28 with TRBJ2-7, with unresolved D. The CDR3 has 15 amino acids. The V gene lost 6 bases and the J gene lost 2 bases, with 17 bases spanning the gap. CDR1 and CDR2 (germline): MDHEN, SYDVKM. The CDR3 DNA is TGTGCCAGCAGCCCCCCCGGGTCGCGCACCTACGAGCAGTACTTC. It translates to CASSPPGSRTYEQYF.

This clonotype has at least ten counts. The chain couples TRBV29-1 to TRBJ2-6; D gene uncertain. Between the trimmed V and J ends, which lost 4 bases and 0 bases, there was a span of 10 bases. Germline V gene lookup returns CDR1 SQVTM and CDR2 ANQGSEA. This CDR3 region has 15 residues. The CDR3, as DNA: TGCAGCGTTGTTGTCGGCAACTCTGGGGCCAACGTCCTGACTTTC. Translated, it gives CSVVVGNSGANVLTF.

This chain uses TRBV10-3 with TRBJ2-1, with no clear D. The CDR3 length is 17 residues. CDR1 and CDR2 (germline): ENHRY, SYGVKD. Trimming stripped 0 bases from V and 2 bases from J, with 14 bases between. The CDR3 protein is CAISESSTRVPYNEQFF. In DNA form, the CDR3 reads TGTGCCATCAGTGAGTCCTCGACAAGGGTCCCCTACAATGAGCAGTTCTTC.

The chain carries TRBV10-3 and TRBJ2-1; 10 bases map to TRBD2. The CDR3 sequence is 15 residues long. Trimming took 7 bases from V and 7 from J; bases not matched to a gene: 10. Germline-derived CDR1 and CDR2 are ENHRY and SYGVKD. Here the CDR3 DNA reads TGTGCCATCAACCCGGGACTAGCGAGAGCAAATGAGCAGTTCTTC. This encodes CAINPGLARANEQFF.

The CDR3 DNA reads TGTGCCAGCTCAGCGGGCGCGGTCTACGAGCAGTACTTC. Its protein product is CASSAGAVYEQYF. The genes are TRBV18 and TRBJ2-7; D is possibly TRBD2 (5 bases). Trimming stripped 5 bases from V and 3 bases from J, with 11 bases between. Germline V gene data show CDR1 as KGHSH and CDR2 as LQKENI. The CDR3 has 13 amino acids.

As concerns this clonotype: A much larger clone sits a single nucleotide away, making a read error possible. DNA of the CDR3: TGTGCCATCAGCCCCAGGGGGATTATAGCTTTCTTT. Its translation: CAISPRGIIAFF. The rearrangement links TRBV12-3 or TRBV12-4 to TRBJ1-1; 7 bases are shared with TRBD1. The CDR3 extends over 12 amino acids. Trimming cost V 10 bases and J 10 bases; bases outside gene matches: 12.